Following are 16 T cell receptor beta chains from one sample sequenced in a study of shared clonotypes between healthy human individuals. Naive CD8 populations comprised CD45RO-negative cells positively selected for CCR7, excluding terminally differentiated effector memory CD45RA+ cells. Some clones are missing from TCRdb's copy, which holds only in-frame ones; the method was immunoSEQ multiplex PCR. There are approximately 810,000 clones in the sample; almost 95% occur only once, and around 24% lies in the top ten. Material: naive CD8+ T cells sorted from blood. These receptors were collected from a man between 25 and 39 years old in good health.

This clone was recorded only once. The chain uses TRBV27 and TRBJ2-7; 9 bases match TRBD1. CDR3 length: 13 residues. Looked up from germline, CDR1 is MNHEY and CDR2 is SMNVEV (reference sequence). Losses at the gene ends were 4 bases for V and 6 bases for J; bases not matched to a gene: 4. The CDR3 DNA follows: TGTGCCAGCAGTTCTAACAGGGGGCGCGAGCAGTACTTC. Translated: CASSSNRGREQYF.

The rearrangement links TRBV5-4 to TRBJ2-1; D is unresolved. This CDR3 is built from 13 residues. Looked up from germline, CDR1 is SGHNT and CDR2 is YYREEE (reference sequence). The ends were cut back, 6 bases at V and 8 bases at J, with 15 bases in the middle. The CDR3: CASTQESFDEQFF. The CDR3 DNA is TGTGCCAGCACCCAGGAGAGTTTCGATGAGCAGTTCTTC.

This clone has only one observation. This chain uses TRBV5-1 with TRBJ2-2; 11 nucleotides agree with TRBD2. The CDR3 contains 18 residues. From germline, CDR1 is SGHRS and CDR2 YFSETQ. V trimming: 0 bases; J trimming: 7 bases; junction bases outside the gene matches: 11. CDR3 in amino acids: CASSLASSGRSVVGELFF. Here the CDR3 DNA reads TGCGCCAGCAGCTTGGCGTCTAGCGGGAGGTCTGTTGTCGGGGAGCTGTTTTTT. The full variable domain, with the rest looked up from reference TRBV5-1 and TRBJ2-2, is KAGVTQTPRYLIKTRGQQVTLSCSPISGHRSVSWYQQTPGQGLQFLFEYFSETQRNKGNFPGRFSGRQFSNSRSEMNVSTLELGDSALYLCASSLASSGRSVVGELFFGEGSRLTVL.

V is TRBV4-1 and J is TRBJ2-7, with 7 bases lining up with TRBD1. The CDR3 consists of 15 residues. J lost 2 bases, V lost 0 bases, and 4 bases had no gene match. Per germline, CDR1 MGHRA and CDR2 YSYEKL. The CDR3, as DNA: TGCGCCAGCAGCCAAGAAGGGACAGAGACCTACGAGCAGTACTTC. It codes for CASSQEGTETYEQYF.

As regards this clone: The same CDR3 also results from other DNA sequences found in this sample. This chain links TRBV5-4 with TRBJ2-7; either TRBD1 or TRBD2 may supply D (5 bases each). The V end lost 0 bases, the J end lost 4 bases, and 8 bases lay between the germline ends. CDR1 is SGHNT and CDR2 is YYREEE in the germline V gene (reference sequence). This CDR3 contains 13 residues. The CDR3 protein is CASSLGGTYEQYF. In nucleotides, the CDR3 is TGTGCCAGCAGCTTGGGAGGGACGTACGAGCAGTACTTC.

About this clone itself: A much larger clone is a single base away; this may be a read error. The V gene is TRBV14, the J gene TRBJ2-7; D is unclear. Germline V gene lookup returns CDR1 SGHDN and CDR2 FVKESK. The CDR3 is 11 amino acids. Trimming pared 2 bases from V and 2 bases from J, leaving 1 base between. The CDR3 bases are TGTGCCAGCAGCCAACCCTACGAGCAGTACTTC. It encodes CASSQPYEQYF.

This clone was observed once. The V gene is TRBV28, the J gene TRBJ2-5, with a possible D match to TRBD1 (6 bases). With 3 bases removed from V and 5 bases from J, the gap between germline ends came to 13 bases. The CDR3 is 14 amino acids. The germline V gene encodes CDR1 MDHEN and CDR2 SYDVKM. The DNA for the CDR3 is TGTGCCAGCAGTTTTAACAGGGAGACGGAGACCCAGTACTTC. It codes for CASSFNRETETQYF. Complete variable domain (other parts from reference TRBV28 and TRBJ2-5): DVKVTQSSRYLVKRTGEKVFLECVQDMDHENMFWYRQDPGLGLRLIYFSYDVKMKEKGDIPEGYSVSREKKERFSLILESASTNQTSMYLCASSFNRETETQYFGPGTRLLVL.

V usage is TRBV27 and J usage is TRBJ2-1, with D perhaps matching TRBD1 or TRBD2 (5 bases each). Germline V gene lookup returns CDR1 MNHEY and CDR2 SMNVEV (reference sequence). This CDR3 spans 12 amino acids. Trimming cost V 2 bases and J 9 bases, with 8 bases left between them. CDR3 in amino acids: CASSLRDGEQFF. The CDR3 coding sequence is TGTGCCAGCAGTTTACGGGACGGTGAGCAGTTCTTC.

The rearrangement joins TRBV10-3 to TRBJ2-3; D may correspond to TRBD1 or TRBD2 (6 bases each). Germline CDR1 reads ENHRY; CDR2 reads SYGVKD. CDR3 length equals 17 residues. The V end was cut by 0 bases, the J end by 3 bases, with 16 bases between. The CDR3 protein is CAISESRGVVRTDTQYF. As DNA, the CDR3 is TGTGCCATCAGTGAGTCGAGGGGGGTCGTGCGGACAGATACGCAGTATTTT.

The chain recombines TRBV11-2 with TRBJ2-3; no firm D call. V lost 4 bases, J lost 5 bases, and 7 bases lay in between. The CDR3 sequence is 12 residues long. CDR1 is SGHAT, CDR2 FQNNGV, per germline. The CDR3 sequence: CASSSQKDTQYF. The CDR3 coding sequence is TGTGCCAGCAGCTCCCAGAAAGATACGCAGTATTTT.

The chain is built from TRBV6-1 and TRBJ1-4, with D unclear. Germline CDR1 and CDR2: MNHNS and SASEGT. The CDR3 loop spans 12 amino acids. Trimming removed 2 bases at V and 15 bases at J, with 13 bases between. The CDR3, as DNA: TGTGCCAGCAGTGAAAACGAGGCGGAAATGTTTTTT. Encoded protein: CASSENEAEMFF.

The gene calls are TRBV11-1 and TRBJ2-2; perhaps TRBD1 as D (5 bases). The germline V gene encodes CDR1 SGHAT and CDR2 FQDESV (reference sequence). The CDR3 length is 13 residues. Trimming stripped 5 bases from V and 7 bases from J, with 11 bases between. The CDR3 DNA sequence: TGTGCCAGCAGCCATGACAGTTTCGGGGAGCTGTTTTTT. Translation gives CASSHDSFGELFF.

The rearrangement uses TRBV10-3 and TRBJ2-3; weak D call: TRBD2 (5 bases). Trimming stripped 3 bases from V and 0 bases from J, with 10 bases between. CDR1 is ENHRY, CDR2 SYGVKD, per germline. The CDR3 length is 15 residues. The CDR3, as DNA: TGTGCCATCAGTGAACCAGGACTTAGCACAGATACGCAGTATTTT. This gives the protein CAISEPGLSTDTQYF.

The genes are TRBV5-1 and TRBJ2-3, with 10 bases identical to TRBD2. Germline V gene lookup returns CDR1 SGHRS and CDR2 YFSETQ. J lost 2 bases, V lost 0 bases, and 3 bases had no gene match. CDR3 length equals 16 residues. CDR3 loop: CASSLGTSGLTDTQYF. The CDR3 DNA follows: TGCGCCAGCAGCTTGGGGACTAGCGGACTCACAGATACGCAGTATTTT.

Only one count was recorded for this clone. The chain links TRBV28 to TRBJ2-2; D not resolved. Deletions cut 4 bases from V and 2 bases from J, with 5 bases between. This CDR3 has 13 amino acids. Germline CDR1 is MDHEN and CDR2 is SYDVKM. CDR3 DNA: TGTGCCAGCAGTTGGTACAACACCGGGGAGCTGTTTTTT. This translates into CASSWYNTGELFF.

The V and J genes are TRBV12-5 and TRBJ2-7; D is unresolved. CDR3 length: 14 residues. V lost 7 bases and J lost 4, with 17 bases in between. CDR1 is LGHNT, CDR2 FRNRAP, per germline. CDR3 sequence: CASAPRPNGYEQYF. CDR3 sequence (DNA): TGTGCTAGTGCCCCCCGGCCAAACGGATACGAGCAGTACTTC.